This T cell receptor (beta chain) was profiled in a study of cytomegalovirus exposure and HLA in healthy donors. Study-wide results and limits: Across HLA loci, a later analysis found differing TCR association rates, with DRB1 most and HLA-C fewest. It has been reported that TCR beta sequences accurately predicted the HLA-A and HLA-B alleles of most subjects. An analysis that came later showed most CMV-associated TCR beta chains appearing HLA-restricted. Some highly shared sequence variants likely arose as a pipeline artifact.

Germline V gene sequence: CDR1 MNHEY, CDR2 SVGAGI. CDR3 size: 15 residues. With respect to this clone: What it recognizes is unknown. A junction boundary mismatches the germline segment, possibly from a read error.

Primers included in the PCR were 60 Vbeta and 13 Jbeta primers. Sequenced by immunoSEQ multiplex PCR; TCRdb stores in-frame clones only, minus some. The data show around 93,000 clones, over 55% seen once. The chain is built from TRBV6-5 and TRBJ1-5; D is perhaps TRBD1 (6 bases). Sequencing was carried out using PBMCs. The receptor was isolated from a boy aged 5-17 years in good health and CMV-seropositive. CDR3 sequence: CASSRGSHGGQPQNF. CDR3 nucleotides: TGTGCCAGCAGTCGAGGGTCCCACGGAGGACAGCCCCAGAATTTT.